The entry below describes one TCR beta chain. Its antigen is not identified. These data originate in a study of T cell responses to AZD1222 COVID-19 vaccine. Study-wide background: Samples with a second dose at about 4 or about 12 weeks were pooled together.

The CDR3 totals 13 residues. V was trimmed by 0 bases and J by 6 bases, leaving 9 bases between them. The germline V gene encodes CDR1 SQVTM and CDR2 ANQGSEA. Sequenced by immunoSEQ multiplex PCR; TCRdb stores in-frame clones only, minus some. This sample has 100,000 to 150,000 clones; approximately 88% occur once, and the top ten carry roughly 5.4%. Notes on the study in general: Spike-specific TCR breadth and depth both grew after two AZD1222 doses. Targets within unmutated variant regions were reportedly found for nearly half of spike-specific TCRs. Clonal diversity was possibly underestimated, and white British individuals and females predominated among donors.

This clonotype originated in an adult in good health. This chain connects TRBV29-1 to TRBJ2-1; D gene ambiguous. Sequenced here: peripheral blood, sampled on day 0 of AZD1222 vaccination. This CDR3 reads CSVEDSVGNEQFF. CDR3 in DNA: TGCAGCGTTGAAGATAGTGTGGGCAATGAGCAGTTCTTC.